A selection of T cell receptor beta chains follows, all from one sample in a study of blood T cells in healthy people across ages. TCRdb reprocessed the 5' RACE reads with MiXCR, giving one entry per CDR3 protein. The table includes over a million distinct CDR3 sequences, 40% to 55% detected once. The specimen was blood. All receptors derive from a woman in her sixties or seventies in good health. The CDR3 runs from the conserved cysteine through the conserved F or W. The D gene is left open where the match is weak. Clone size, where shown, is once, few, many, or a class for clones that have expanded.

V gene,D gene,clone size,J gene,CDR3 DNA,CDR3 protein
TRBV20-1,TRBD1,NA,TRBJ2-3,TGCAGTGCTAGTCCGGGACAGGGGATAGATACGCAGTATTTT,CSASPGQGIDTQYF
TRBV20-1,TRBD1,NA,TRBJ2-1,TGCAGTGCTAGGGGGACGGCAGGGGGCAATGAGCAGTTCTTC,CSARGTAGGNEQFF
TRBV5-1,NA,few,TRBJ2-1,TGCGCCAGCAGCTTGGCCTTTCAGGCGGGCAATGAGCAGTTCTTC,CASSLAFQAGNEQFF
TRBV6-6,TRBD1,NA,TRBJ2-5,TGTGCCAGCAGTTACTCGAGCGGACAGGGGGAGACCCAGTACTTC,CASSYSSGQGETQYF
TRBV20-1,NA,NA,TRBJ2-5,TGCAGTGCTCCTCCCCTAGTAGGGGAGGAGACCCAGTACTTC,CSAPPLVGEETQYF
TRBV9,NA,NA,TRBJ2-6,TGTGCCAGCAGCGTAGGACTCTCTGGGGCCAACGTCCTGACTTTC,CASSVGLSGANVLTF
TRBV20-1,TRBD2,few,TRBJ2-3,TGCAGTGCTAGAGATTGGAGTAGCGGGAGAGGAGATACGCAGTATTTT,CSARDWSSGRGDTQYF
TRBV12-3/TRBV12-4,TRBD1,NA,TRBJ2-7,TGTGCCAGCAGCCCACAACTTACCGGGACAGGGGACAAGCAGTACTTC,CASSPQLTGTGDKQYF
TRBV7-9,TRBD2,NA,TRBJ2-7,TGTGCCAGCAGCTCGATACTCCACGGGACTAGCGGGAGGGTCTCCTACGAGCAGTACTTC,CASSSILHGTSGRVSYEQYF
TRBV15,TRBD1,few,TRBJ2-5,TGTGCCACCAGCCGAGGACAGGAGCAAGAGACCCAGTACTTC,CATSRGQEQETQYF
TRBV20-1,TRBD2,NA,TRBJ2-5,TGCAGTGCTAGTTCTAGCGGGAGCGTGGAGACCCAGTACTTC,CSASSSGSVETQYF
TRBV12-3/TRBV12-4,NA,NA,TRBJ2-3,TGCGCCAGCAGCTTGGCCAGCGGAGGCACAGATACGCAGTATTTT,CASSLASGGTDTQYF
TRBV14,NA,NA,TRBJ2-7,TGTGCCTCTCAAAGGCCGGACGAGCAGTACTTC,CASQRPDEQYF
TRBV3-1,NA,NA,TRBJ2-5,TGTGCCAGCAGCCGCCAGGTTCAACAAGAGACCCAGTACTTC,CASSRQVQQETQYF
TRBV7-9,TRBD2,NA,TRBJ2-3,TGTGCCAGCAGCGCTGGGGCTAGCGGGCTCCCAGATACGCAGTATTTT,CASSAGASGLPDTQYF
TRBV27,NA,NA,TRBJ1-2,TGTGCCAGCAGCCTTACCGGGACAATAAACTATGGCTACACCTTC,CASSLTGTINYGYTF
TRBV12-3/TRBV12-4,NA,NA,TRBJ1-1,TGTGCCAGCACCCGACTGCAGGGCACTGAAGCTTTCTTT,CASTRLQGTEAFF
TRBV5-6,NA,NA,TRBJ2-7,TGTGCCAGCAGCTTGTCGGGACGTCTCCCGCCTCAGGACTACGAGCAGTACTTC,CASSLSGRLPPQDYEQYF
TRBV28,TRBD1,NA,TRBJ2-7,TGTGCCAGCAGCACCGTCCCGGGACAGGGGACCCACTCCTACGAGCAGTACTTC,CASSTVPGQGTHSYEQYF
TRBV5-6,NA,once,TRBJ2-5,TGTGCCAGCAGCTTGAGAGGAACAGGGAGGCTCGGGGAGACCCAGTACTTC,CASSLRGTGRLGETQYF
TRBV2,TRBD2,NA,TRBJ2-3,TGTGCCAGCAGTGAGGCGGGAGCCACAGATACGCAGTATTTT,CASSEAGATDTQYF
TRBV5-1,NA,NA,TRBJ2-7,TGCACCAGCAGCTTGGCCGTCAGGACAGCCTCCTACGAGCAGTACTTC,CTSSLAVRTASYEQYF
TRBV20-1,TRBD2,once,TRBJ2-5,TGCGGTGCTAAATTCCCGGGACTAGCAACGGAGACCCAGTACTTC,CGAKFPGLATETQYF
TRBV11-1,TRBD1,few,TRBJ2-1,TGTGCCAGCAGCTTGCGGACAGGGCCCTACAATGAGCAGTTCTTC,CASSLRTGPYNEQFF
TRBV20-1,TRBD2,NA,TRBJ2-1,TGCAGTGCCAGCCGGCTAGCGGTCATGGTGGATGAGCAGTTCTTC,CSASRLAVMVDEQFF
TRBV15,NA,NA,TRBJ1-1,TGTGCCACCAGAAAATTAGACACAGGGCCCACTGAAGCTTTCTTT,CATRKLDTGPTEAFF
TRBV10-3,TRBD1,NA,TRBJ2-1,TGTGCCATCAGGACGGGACAGGCCTACAATGAGCAGTTCTTC,CAIRTGQAYNEQFF
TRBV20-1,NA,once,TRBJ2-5,TGCAGTGCTAGAGATGCGAATGTAGAGACCCAGTACTTC,CSARDANVETQYF
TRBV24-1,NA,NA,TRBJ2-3,TGTGCCACCGCCGGAGGGTTCGGCGAATCCACAGATACGCAGTATTTT,CATAGGFGESTDTQYF
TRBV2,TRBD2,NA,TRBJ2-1,TGTGCCAGCAGTGGCGGGAGCTTAGACAATGAGCAGTTCTTC,CASSGGSLDNEQFF
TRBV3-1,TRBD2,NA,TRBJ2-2,TGTGCCAGCAGCCTCGGGACTAGCCGGAGCGGGGAGCTGTTTTTT,CASSLGTSRSGELFF
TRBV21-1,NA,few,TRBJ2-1,TGTGCCAGCAGCAAGACAAACTCCTACAATGAGCAGTTCTTC,CASSKTNSYNEQFF
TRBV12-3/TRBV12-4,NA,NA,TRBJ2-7,TGTGCCAGCAGCCCCCCCGGAGTCTCCTCCTACGAGCAGTACTTC,CASSPPGVSSYEQYF
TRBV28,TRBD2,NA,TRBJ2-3,TGTGCCAGCGAAACTAGCGGGAGAGGGGCTGCAGATACGCAGTATTTT,CASETSGRGAADTQYF
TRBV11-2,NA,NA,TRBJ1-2,TGTGCCAGCAGCTTAGATCTAGGAGGGACGGCGGAACCGTATGGCTACACCTTC,CASSLDLGGTAEPYGYTF
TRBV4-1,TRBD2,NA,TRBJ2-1,TGCGCCAGCAGCCAAGAATGGGGGACTAGCGGGAACACCGACAATGAGCAGTTCTTC,CASSQEWGTSGNTDNEQFF
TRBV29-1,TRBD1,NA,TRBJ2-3,TGCAGCGTTATTGCGAGACAGGGGGTTACAGATACGCAGTATTTT,CSVIARQGVTDTQYF
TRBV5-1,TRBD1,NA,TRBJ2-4,TGCGCCAGCGGTACCGGGACAGGGTTGTACATTCAGTACTTC,CASGTGTGLYIQYF
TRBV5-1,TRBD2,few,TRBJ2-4,TGCGCCAGCAGTTACCAAGGAGCGGGAACCCAAAACATTCAGTACTTC,CASSYQGAGTQNIQYF
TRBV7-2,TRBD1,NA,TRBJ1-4,TGTGCCAGCAGACCCCAGGGGGGGGCGGTTGAAAAACTGTTTTTT,CASRPQGGAVEKLFF
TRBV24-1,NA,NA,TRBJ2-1,TGTGCCACCAGTGATTTCACAGGGTCGGGCAATGAGCAGTTCTTC,CATSDFTGSGNEQFF